A single sample is the source of the 27 T cell receptor beta chains below, sequenced in a study of early T cells in non-severe SARS-CoV-2 infection. Via MiXCR, TCRdb re-called the 5' RACE reads, giving one row per CDR3 protein. The table has around 55,000 distinct CDR3 sequences, more than 13% seen once. Sequences were derived from whole blood, sampled at baseline. These receptors came from an adult who was a healthcare worker with PCR-confirmed SARS-CoV-2 infection or an uninfected control (not recorded which).

This clonotype showed up just once. The chain has TRBV20-1 and TRBJ2-3, with D hard to call. The CDR3 extends over 12 amino acids. Germline V CDR1 and CDR2: DFQATT, SNEGSKA (reference sequence). Trimming stripped 3 bases from V and 0 bases from J, with 4 bases between. Here the CDR3 DNA reads TGCAGTGCTAGGAAGAGCACAGATACGCAGTATTTT. Translated, it gives CSARKSTDTQYF.

V is TRBV6-1 and J is TRBJ1-2; D gene unclear. Trimming removed 10 bases at V and 7 bases at J, with 16 bases between. The CDR3 has 12 residues. Germline V gene sequence: CDR1 MNHNS, CDR2 SASEGT. The CDR3 region is CATWYTPPGYTF. The CDR3 coding sequence is TGTGCCACCTGGTATACCCCCCCTGGCTACACCTTC.

Details on this clonotype: Compared with germline, one end of the junction differs, possibly owing to a read error. V usage is TRBV27 and J usage is TRBJ2-7; TRBD2 is a possible D gene (5 bases). Per the germline V gene, CDR1 is MNHEY and CDR2 is SMNVEV (reference sequence). The CDR3 has 14 amino acids. CDR3 protein: CASSISRSSYSENF. The CDR3 DNA follows: TGTGCCAGCTCTATATCTAGATCCTCCTATAGCGAGAACTTC.

This clonotype was recorded many times. V is TRBV6-5 and J is TRBJ2-7, with D possibly called TRBD1 or TRBD2 (5 bases each). CDR3 length: 12 residues. In germline, CDR1 is MNHEY, CDR2 SVGAGI. V was trimmed by 5 bases and J by 7 bases, leaving 12 bases between them. CDR3 region: CASSGAGSEQYF. DNA for the CDR3: TGTGCCAGCAGTGGGGCAGGGAGTGAGCAGTACTTC.

V and J are TRBV18 and TRBJ1-1; 10 bases line up with TRBD1. Germline V gene data show CDR1 as KGHSH and CDR2 as LQKENI. CDR3 length equals 15 residues. The V segment lost 4 bases and the J segment 0 bases; nucleotides outside the gene matches: 2. CDR3 residues: CASSQDRGMNTEAFF. Written as DNA, the CDR3 is TGTGCCAGCTCACAGGACAGGGGGATGAACACTGAAGCTTTCTTT.

V usage is TRBV3-1 and J usage is TRBJ2-3; 9 bases are a match to TRBD1. This CDR3 comprises 16 residues. V was clipped by 2 bases and J by 1 base; unmatched bases: 4. Germline CDR1 LGHDT, CDR2 YNNKEL (reference sequence). This chain's CDR3 is CASSQTRTGGTDTQYF. The CDR3 nucleotides read TGTGCCAGCAGCCAAACAAGGACAGGGGGCACAGATACGCAGTATTTT.

The chain is built from TRBV5-1 and TRBJ1-5, with D unclear. The germline V gene encodes CDR1 SGHRS and CDR2 YFSETQ. This CDR3 region has 14 residues. Between the trimmed V and J ends, which lost 0 bases and 12 bases, there was a span of 16 bases. In nucleotides, the CDR3 is TGCGCCAGCAGCTTGGATACAGCCTCATCCGTCCAGCATTTT. This sequence encodes CASSLDTASSVQHF.

This rearrangement joins TRBV6-1 to TRBJ2-5; D gene uncertain. CDR1 and CDR2 from the germline V gene are MNHNS and SASEGT. Trimming took 7 bases from V and 1 from J, leaving 13 bases between them. There are 14 residues in the CDR3. This CDR3 reads CASKPGMIQETQYF. DNA of the CDR3: TGTGCCAGCAAGCCTGGGATGATCCAAGAGACCCAGTACTTC.

V is TRBV3-1 and J is TRBJ1-4; TRBD1 is a possible D gene (6 bases). There are 16 residues in the CDR3. CDR1 LGHDT and CDR2 YNNKEL come from the germline V gene (reference sequence). Trimming pared 0 bases from V and 7 bases from J, leaving 15 bases between. CDR3 residues: CASSQDYPQGSEKLFF. CDR3 DNA: TGTGCCAGCAGCCAAGATTATCCACAGGGAAGTGAAAAACTGTTTTTT.

The sample holds many counts of this clonotype. The rearrangement joins TRBV20-1 to TRBJ2-3; TRBD2 matches 7 bases. V gave up 7 bases and J gave up 2 bases; unmatched junction bases: 6. The CDR3 spans 13 residues. CDR1 DFQATT and CDR2 SNEGSKA come from the germline V gene (reference sequence). As DNA, the CDR3 is TGCAGTGGTTCTAGCGGTGCCACAGATACGCAGTATTTT. It encodes CSGSSGATDTQYF.

This clonotype was observed a few times. The chain links TRBV3-1 to TRBJ2-1, with D possibly being TRBD2 (6 bases). V was clipped by 0 bases and J by 12 bases, with 18 bases between them. Germline lookup yields CDR1 LGHDT and CDR2 YNNKEL (reference sequence). CDR3 size: 15 residues. CDR3 sequence (DNA): TGTGCCAGCAGCCAAGAAGGGAAACTAGCCTCGCGGCAGTTCTTC. Protein: CASSQEGKLASRQFF.

In its sample, this clonotype was seen many times. DNA of the CDR3: TGCAGCGTTTCGACAGGGTTAGAGTACTTC. It translates to CSVSTGLEYF. J is TRBJ2-7 and V is TRBV29-1; 7 bases map to TRBD1. CDR3 size: 10 residues. Germline V gene lookup returns CDR1 SQVTM and CDR2 ANQGSEA. The V segment lost 5 bases and the J segment 11 bases; nucleotides outside the gene matches: 6.

Remarks on this clonotype: Being one base from a much bigger clone, this may be a read error. V usage is TRBV10-3 and J usage is TRBJ2-1; 8 nucleotides match TRBD2. Trimming took 11 bases from V and 4 from J; bases not matched to a gene: 13. Germline V gene lookup returns CDR1 ENHRY and CDR2 SYGVKD. The CDR3 is made up of 15 amino acids. The CDR3 sequence is CAATPELADYNEQFF. CDR3 DNA: TGTGCCGCCACCCCCGAACTAGCGGATTACAATGAGCAGTTCTTC.

This clonotype was recorded a few times. V gene TRBV5-1 combines with J gene TRBJ1-5; D is unresolved. Trimming removed 2 bases at V and 4 bases at J, with 13 bases between. CDR1 and CDR2 from the germline V gene are SGHRS and YFSETQ. CDR3 length equals 15 residues. CDR3 coding DNA: TGCGCCAGCAGCTTTAACGCAGGTGGGAATCAGCCCCAGCATTTT. It encodes CASSFNAGGNQPQHF.

The table lists this clonotype with a few counts. The J gene is TRBJ1-1, the V gene TRBV10-1, with a tentative D call TRBD1 (5 bases). Germline V lookup: CDR1 WNHNN, CDR2 SYGVQD (reference sequence). CDR3 length equals 12 residues. The ends were cut back, 4 bases at V and 6 bases at J, with 9 bases in the middle. DNA of the CDR3: TGCGCCAGCAGTGTCGGCAGGGCTGAAGCTTTCTTT. Translated: CASSVGRAEAFF.

This clonotype has a handful of counts. The chain carries TRBV5-6 and TRBJ2-3, with 8 bases fitting TRBD2. J lost 5 bases, V lost 3 bases, and 5 bases had no gene match. The CDR3 loop spans 14 amino acids. CDR1 is SGHDT and CDR2 is YYEEEE in the germline V gene. The CDR3 DNA reads as TGTGCCAGCAGCTGGGGACTAGGGGAAGATACGCAGTATTTT. Translating gives CASSWGLGEDTQYF.

This clonotype has more than one count but fewer than ten. The chain combines TRBV29-1 with TRBJ2-1; TRBD1 or TRBD2 may be the D gene (7 bases each). Germline CDR1 is SQVTM and CDR2 is ANQGSEA. Trimming took off 8 bases at V and 5 bases at J, with 22 bases between the two ends. This CDR3 is 15 amino acids long. CDR3 nucleotide sequence: TGCAGCTCTCCAGGGGGGGCGATTAGGAACAATGAGCAGTTCTTC. This gives the protein CSSPGGAIRNNEQFF.

This clonotype was counted between two and nine times. The CDR3 DNA reads TGTGCCAGCAGGGTACAGGGGCCTACCTACGAGCAGTACTTC. It yields the protein CASRVQGPTYEQYF. This chain uses TRBV12-3 or TRBV12-4 with TRBJ2-7; 7 nucleotides match TRBD1. The CDR3 has 14 amino acids. V lost 6 bases and J lost 2; bases outside the gene matches: 7.

This clonotype showed up just a few times. The V call is TRBV2, the J call TRBJ2-7; 10 bases match TRBD1. CDR1 is SNHLY and CDR2 is FYNNEI in the germline V gene. V trimming: 10 bases; J trimming: 3 bases; junction bases outside the gene matches: 6. The CDR3 consists of 13 residues. CDR3 sequence reads: CATGQGGIYEQYF. The DNA for the CDR3 is TGTGCCACCGGACAGGGGGGGATCTACGAGCAGTACTTC.

This clonotype has more than one count but fewer than ten. J is TRBJ2-5 and V is TRBV25-1; 12 nucleotides line up with TRBD2. CDR1 is MGHDK, CDR2 SYGVNS, per germline. The CDR3 is 16 amino acids. V trimming: 4 bases; J trimming: 7 bases; junction bases outside the gene matches: 10. CDR3 bases: TGTGCCAGCAGTGCCTGGACTAGCGGGGACATAGGGACCCAGTACTTC. It yields the protein CASSAWTSGDIGTQYF.

This clonotype was seen a handful of times. The rearrangement joins TRBV18 to TRBJ2-1; 8 bases are a match to TRBD2. V gave up 2 bases and J gave up 10 bases; unmatched junction bases: 13. The CDR3 has 16 residues. Germline V gene data show CDR1 as KGHSH and CDR2 as LQKENI. The CDR3: CASSPVGTSGLGEQFF. The CDR3, as DNA: TGTGCCAGCTCACCAGTCGGCACTAGCGGTCTGGGAGAGCAGTTCTTC. The whole variable domain, filled in from reference TRBV18 and TRBJ2-1, reads NAGVMQNPRHLVRRRGQEARLRCSPMKGHSHVYWYRQLPEEGLKFMVYLQKENIIDESGMPKERFSAEFPKEGPSILRIQQVVRGDSAAYFCASSPVGTSGLGEQFFGPGTRLTVL.

In its sample, this clonotype was seen a few times. V and J are TRBV27 and TRBJ2-7, with D unresolved. V lost 5 bases to trimming and J lost 2 bases, with 10 bases between them. The length of the CDR3 is 13 residues. Looked up from germline, CDR1 is MNHEY and CDR2 is SMNVEV (reference sequence). The CDR3 spells CASSRPPTYEQYF. In DNA, the CDR3 is TGTGCCAGCAGTCGACCCCCAACCTACGAGCAGTACTTC.

This clonotype was observed at least ten times. V usage is TRBV2 and J usage is TRBJ2-2, with D possibly TRBD2 on 6 matching bases. CDR3 size: 13 residues. V was cut by 9 bases and J by 4 bases, with 12 bases left in between. Germline CDR1 reads SNHLY; CDR2 reads FYNNEI. The CDR3 DNA reads as TGTGCCAGTCGGACCGGGAGCACCGGGGAGCTGTTTTTT. This gives the protein CASRTGSTGELFF.

This clonotype was recorded many times. V usage is TRBV3-1 and J usage is TRBJ1-6, with 9 bases matching TRBD1. J was trimmed by 7 bases and V by 0 bases; bases with no gene match: 7. The CDR3 is made up of 17 amino acids. Germline CDR1 LGHDT, CDR2 YNNKEL (reference sequence). The CDR3 DNA reads TGTGCCAGCAGCCAAGACCCCACAGGGGGCTGGAATTCACCCCTCCACTTT. It translates to CASSQDPTGGWNSPLHF. The full variable domain, with the rest looked up from reference TRBV3-1 and TRBJ1-6, is DTAVSQTPKYLVTQMGNDKSIKCEQNLGHDTMYWYKQDSKKFLKIMFSYNNKELIINETVPNRFSPKSPDKAHLNLHINSLELGDSAVYFCASSQDPTGGWNSPLHFGNGTRLTVT.

At least ten counts were recorded for this clonotype. The chain has TRBV9 and TRBJ2-5, with D possibly TRBD2 on 6 matching bases. Trimming took 1 base from V and 2 from J, leaving 9 bases between them. The CDR3 has 14 amino acids. Germline V gives CDR1 SGDLS, CDR2 YYNGEE. The CDR3 region has the DNA TGTGCCAGCAGCGTACGTGCGGGGCAAGAGACCCAGTACTTC. This translates into CASSVRAGQETQYF.

This clonotype appeared many times. At one end, the junction sequence differs from germline, possibly due to a read error. The chain links TRBV4-2 to TRBJ1-1; D call uncertain. The length of the CDR3 is 12 residues. CDR1 is LGHNA, CDR2 YNFKEQ, per germline. The CDR3 spells CASSQDRASVYF. CDR3 nucleotide sequence: TGTGCCAGCAGCCAAGATCGGGCGTCTGTATACTTT.

Notes on this clonotype: A clone one base away is much larger, so this may be a read error. The chain recombines TRBV21-1 with TRBJ1-1. TRBV21-1 is shown as a pseudogene. This CDR3 is built from 11 residues. The DNA of the CDR3 is TGTGCCAGCAGCTCAAACACTGAAGCTTTCTTT. Translated, it gives CASSSNTEAFF.